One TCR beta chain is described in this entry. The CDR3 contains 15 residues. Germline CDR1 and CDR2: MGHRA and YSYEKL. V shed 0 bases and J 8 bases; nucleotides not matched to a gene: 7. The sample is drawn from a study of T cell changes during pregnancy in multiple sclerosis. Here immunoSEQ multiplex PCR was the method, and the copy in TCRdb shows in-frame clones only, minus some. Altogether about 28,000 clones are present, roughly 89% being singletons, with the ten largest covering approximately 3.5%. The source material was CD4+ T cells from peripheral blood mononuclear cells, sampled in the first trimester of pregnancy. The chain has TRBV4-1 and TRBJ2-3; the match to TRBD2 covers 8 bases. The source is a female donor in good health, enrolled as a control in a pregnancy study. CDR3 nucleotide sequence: TGCGCCAGCAGCCAAGATTCGGGGGGGGGCGGTACGCAGTATTTT. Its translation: CASSQDSGGGGTQYF.